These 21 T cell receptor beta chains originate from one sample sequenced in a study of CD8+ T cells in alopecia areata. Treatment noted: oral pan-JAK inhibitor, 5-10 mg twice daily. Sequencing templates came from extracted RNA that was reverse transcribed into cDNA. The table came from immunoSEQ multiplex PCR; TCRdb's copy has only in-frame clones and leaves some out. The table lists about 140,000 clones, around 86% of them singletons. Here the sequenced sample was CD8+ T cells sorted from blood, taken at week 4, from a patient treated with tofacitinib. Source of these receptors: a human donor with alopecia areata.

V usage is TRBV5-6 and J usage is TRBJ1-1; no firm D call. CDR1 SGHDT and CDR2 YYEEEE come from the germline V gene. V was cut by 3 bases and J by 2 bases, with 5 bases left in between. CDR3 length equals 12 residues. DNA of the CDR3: TGTGCCAGCAGCTCAATAAACACTGAAGCTTTCTTT. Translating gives CASSSINTEAFF.

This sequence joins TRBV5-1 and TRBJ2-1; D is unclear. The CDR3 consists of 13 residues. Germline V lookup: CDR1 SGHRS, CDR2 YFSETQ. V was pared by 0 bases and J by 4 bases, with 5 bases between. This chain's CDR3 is CASSLVGYNEQFF. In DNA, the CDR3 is TGCGCCAGCAGCTTGGTTGGGTACAATGAGCAGTTCTTC. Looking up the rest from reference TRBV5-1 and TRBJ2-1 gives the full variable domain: KAGVTQTPRYLIKTRGQQVTLSCSPISGHRSVSWYQQTPGQGLQFLFEYFSETQRNKGNFPGRFSGRQFSNSRSEMNVSTLELGDSALYLCASSLVGYNEQFFGPGTRLTVL.

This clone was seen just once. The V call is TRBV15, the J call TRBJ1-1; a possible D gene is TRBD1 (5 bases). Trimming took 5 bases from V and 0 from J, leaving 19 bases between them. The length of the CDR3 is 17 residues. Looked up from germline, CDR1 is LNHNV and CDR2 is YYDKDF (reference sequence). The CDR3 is CATSLLNRGTLNTEAFF. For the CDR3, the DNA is TGTGCCACCAGCTTACTCAACCGCGGGACCCTGAACACTGAAGCTTTCTTT.

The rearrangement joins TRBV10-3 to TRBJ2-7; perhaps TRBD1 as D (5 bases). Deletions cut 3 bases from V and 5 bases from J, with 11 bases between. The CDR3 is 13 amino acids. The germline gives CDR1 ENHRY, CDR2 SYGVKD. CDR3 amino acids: CAISDPGHNEQYF. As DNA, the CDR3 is TGTGCCATCAGTGACCCCGGACACAACGAGCAGTACTTC.

CDR3 coding DNA: TGTGCCAGCAGTGACCGTACTAGTCCCACCGGGGAGCTGTTTTTT. Amino acids: CASSDRTSPTGELFF. The V call is TRBV25-1, the J call TRBJ2-2, with D perhaps TRBD2 (5 bases). Germline V gene data show CDR1 as MGHDK and CDR2 as SYGVNS. Trimming took off 3 bases at V and 4 bases at J, with 12 bases between the two ends. The CDR3 is made up of 15 amino acids.

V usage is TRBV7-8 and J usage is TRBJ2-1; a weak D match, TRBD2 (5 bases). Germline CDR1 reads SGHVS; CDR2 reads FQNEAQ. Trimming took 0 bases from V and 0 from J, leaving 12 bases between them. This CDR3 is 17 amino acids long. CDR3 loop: CASSLAQAESSYNEQFF. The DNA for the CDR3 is TGTGCCAGCAGCTTAGCGCAAGCGGAGAGCTCCTACAATGAGCAGTTCTTC.

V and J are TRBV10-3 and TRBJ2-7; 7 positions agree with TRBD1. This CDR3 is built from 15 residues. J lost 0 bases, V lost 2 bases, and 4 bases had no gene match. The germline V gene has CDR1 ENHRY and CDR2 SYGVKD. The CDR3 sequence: CAISEQGVSSYEQYF. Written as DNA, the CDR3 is TGTGCCATCAGTGAGCAGGGGGTGAGCTCCTACGAGCAGTACTTC.

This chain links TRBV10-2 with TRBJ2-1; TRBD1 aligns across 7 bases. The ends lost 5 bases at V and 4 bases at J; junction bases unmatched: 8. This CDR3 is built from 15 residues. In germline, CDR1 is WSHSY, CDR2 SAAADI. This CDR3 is CASSFDGTAYNEQFF. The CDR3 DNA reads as TGCGCCAGCAGTTTTGACGGGACAGCTTACAATGAGCAGTTCTTC.

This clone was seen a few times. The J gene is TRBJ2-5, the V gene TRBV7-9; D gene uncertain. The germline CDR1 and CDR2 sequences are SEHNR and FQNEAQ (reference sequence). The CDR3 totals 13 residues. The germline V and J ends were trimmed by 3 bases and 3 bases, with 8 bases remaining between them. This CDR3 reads CASSFEAEETQYF. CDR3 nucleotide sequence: TGTGCCAGCAGCTTTGAGGCAGAAGAGACCCAGTACTTC.

The CDR3 coding sequence is TGTGCCAGCAGCTTTCCCGACAGATCTACCTACGAGCAGTACTTC. Translating gives CASSFPDRSTYEQYF. V and J are TRBV11-1 and TRBJ2-7; maybe TRBD1 (5 bases). The germline V gene encodes CDR1 SGHAT and CDR2 FQDESV (reference sequence). This CDR3 spans 15 amino acids. V was clipped by 3 bases and J by 2 bases, with 14 bases between them.

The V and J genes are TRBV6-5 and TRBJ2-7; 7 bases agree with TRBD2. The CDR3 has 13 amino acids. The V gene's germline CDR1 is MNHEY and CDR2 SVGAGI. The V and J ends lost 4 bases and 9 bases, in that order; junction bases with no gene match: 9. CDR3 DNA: TGTGCCAGCAGTTTCGGCGGGAGCAAAGTGCAGTACTTC. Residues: CASSFGGSKVQYF.

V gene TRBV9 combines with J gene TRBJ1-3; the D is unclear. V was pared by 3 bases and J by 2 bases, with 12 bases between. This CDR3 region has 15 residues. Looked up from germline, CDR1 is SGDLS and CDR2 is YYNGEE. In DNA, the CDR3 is TGTGCCAGCAGCGAGCGCGGGGATACTGGAAACACCATATATTTT. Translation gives CASSERGDTGNTIYF. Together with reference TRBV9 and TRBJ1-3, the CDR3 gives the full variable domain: DSGVTQTPKHLITATGQRVTLRCSPRSGDLSVYWYQQSLDQGLQFLIQYYNGEERAKGNILERFSAQQFPDLHSELNLSSLELGDSALYFCASSERGDTGNTIYFGEGSWLTVV.

CDR3 region: CAWTSVVHYEQYF. DNA for the CDR3: TGTGCCTGGACTAGTGTGGTACACTACGAGCAGTACTTC. The chain has TRBV30 and TRBJ2-7; D ambiguous. The CDR3 runs to 13 residues. The V end was cut by 4 bases, the J end by 3 bases, with 13 bases between. Germline CDR1 reads GTSNPN; CDR2 reads SVGIG (reference sequence). Full variable domain (rest looked up from reference TRBV30 and TRBJ2-7): SQTIHQWPATLVQPVGSPLSLECTVEGTSNPNLYWYRQAAGRGLQLLFYSVGIGQISSEVPQNLSASRPQDRQFILSSKKLLLSDSGFYLCAWTSVVHYEQYFGPGTRLTVT.

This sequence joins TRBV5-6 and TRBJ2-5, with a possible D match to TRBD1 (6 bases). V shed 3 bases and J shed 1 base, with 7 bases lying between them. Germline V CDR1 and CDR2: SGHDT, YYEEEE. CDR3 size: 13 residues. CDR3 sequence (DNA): TGTGCCAGCAGCTGGACAGCCCAAGAGACCCAGTACTTC. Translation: CASSWTAQETQYF. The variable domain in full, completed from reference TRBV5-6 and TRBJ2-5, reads DAGVTQSPTHLIKTRGQQVTLRCSPKSGHDTVSWYQQALGQGPQFIFQYYEEEERQRGNFPDRFSGHQFPNYSSELNVNALLLGDSALYLCASSWTAQETQYFGPGTRLLVL.

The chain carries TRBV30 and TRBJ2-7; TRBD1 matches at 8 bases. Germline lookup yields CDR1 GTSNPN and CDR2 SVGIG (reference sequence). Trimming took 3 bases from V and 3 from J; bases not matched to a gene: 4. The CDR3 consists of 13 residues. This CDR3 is CAWSSGGDYEQYF. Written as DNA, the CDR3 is TGTGCCTGGAGCTCAGGGGGCGACTACGAGCAGTACTTC.

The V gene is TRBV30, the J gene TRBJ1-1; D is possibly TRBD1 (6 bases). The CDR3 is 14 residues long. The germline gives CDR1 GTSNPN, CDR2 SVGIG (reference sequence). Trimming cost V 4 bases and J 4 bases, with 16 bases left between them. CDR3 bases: TGTGCCTGGACTCGGACAGAAGGGAGCACTGAAGCTTTCTTT. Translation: CAWTRTEGSTEAFF.

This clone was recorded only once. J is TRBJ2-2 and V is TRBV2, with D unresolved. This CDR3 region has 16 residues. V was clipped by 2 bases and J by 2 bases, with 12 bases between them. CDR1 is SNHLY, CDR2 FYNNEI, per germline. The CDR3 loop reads CASSEQPATNTGELFF. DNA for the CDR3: TGTGCCAGCAGTGAACAACCGGCAACCAACACCGGGGAGCTGTTTTTT.

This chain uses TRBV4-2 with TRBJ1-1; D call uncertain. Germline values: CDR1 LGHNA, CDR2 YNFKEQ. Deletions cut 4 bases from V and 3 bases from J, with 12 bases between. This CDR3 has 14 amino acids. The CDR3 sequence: CASSLGTGDTEAFF. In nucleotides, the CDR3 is TGTGCCAGCAGCCTGGGCACGGGAGACACTGAAGCTTTCTTT.

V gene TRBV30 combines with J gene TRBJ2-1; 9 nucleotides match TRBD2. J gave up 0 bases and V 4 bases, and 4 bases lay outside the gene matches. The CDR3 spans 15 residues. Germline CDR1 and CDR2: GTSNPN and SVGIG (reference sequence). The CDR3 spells CAWITSGPSYNEQFF. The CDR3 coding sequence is TGTGCCTGGATTACTAGCGGGCCCTCCTACAATGAGCAGTTCTTC.

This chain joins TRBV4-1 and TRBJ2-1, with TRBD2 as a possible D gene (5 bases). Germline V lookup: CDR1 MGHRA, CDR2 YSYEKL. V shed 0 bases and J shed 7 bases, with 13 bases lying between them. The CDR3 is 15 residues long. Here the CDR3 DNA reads TGCGCCAGCAGCCAAGACGTGGGAGTAAGAAATGAGCAGTTCTTC. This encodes CASSQDVGVRNEQFF.

The DNA for the CDR3 is TGTGCCAGCAGCTTGCTAGCGGAGCCGAAAGAGCAGTACTTC. Translating gives CASSLLAEPKEQYF. The chain recombines TRBV7-9 with TRBJ2-7; 7 nucleotides align to TRBD2. The CDR3 covers 14 residues. CDR1 and CDR2 (germline): SEHNR, FQNEAQ (reference sequence). The ends lost 3 bases at V and 7 bases at J; junction bases unmatched: 9.